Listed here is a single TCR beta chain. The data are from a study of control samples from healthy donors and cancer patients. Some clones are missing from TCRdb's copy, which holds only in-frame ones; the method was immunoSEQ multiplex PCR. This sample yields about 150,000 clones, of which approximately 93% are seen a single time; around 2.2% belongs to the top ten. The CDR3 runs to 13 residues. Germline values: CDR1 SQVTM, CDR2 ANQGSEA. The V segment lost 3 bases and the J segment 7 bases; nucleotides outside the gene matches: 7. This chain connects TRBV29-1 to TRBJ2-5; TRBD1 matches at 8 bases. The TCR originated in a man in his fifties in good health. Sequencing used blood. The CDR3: CSVDPRQGRTQYF. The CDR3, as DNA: TGCAGCGTTGACCCACGACAGGGGCGGACCCAGTACTTC.